Many counts were recorded for the clone carrying this T cell receptor beta chain. Antigen: not known. The read stops 3 residues short of the end of the CDR3; the missing end is completed from the germline J gene. Looked up from germline, CDR1 is SGHRS and CDR2 is YFSETQ. The CDR3 consists of 14 residues. The junction had 6 bases not matched to a gene; V was cut back by 5 bases and J by 5 bases. The data originate from a study of T cell clonality in common variable immunodeficiency. Study-wide findings and caveats: Common variable immunodeficiency TCR beta sequences reportedly had fewer deletions and N-nucleotide insertions.

TCRdb's copy holds only in-frame clones and misses some; the assay was immunoSEQ multiplex PCR. The profile covers about 31,000 clones, none occurring a single time. V is TRBV5-1 and J is TRBJ1-4; 7 bases are shared with TRBD1. The clonotype comes from a person between 18 and 75 years old in good health. Sequenced sample: peripheral blood mononuclear cells. CDR3 region: CASSTGQPNEKLFF. The part of the CDR3 DNA that was read is TGCGCCAGCAGTACGGGACAGCCAAATGAAAAA.